This is a list of T cell receptor beta chains from one sample in a study of patients with pleural tuberculosis. TCRdb re-derived calls from the reads in MiXCR, one entry per CDR3 protein. This table has around 50,000 distinct CDR3 sequences, about 7.9% appearing once. Source of these receptors: a human donor with pleural tuberculosis. CDR3s include the opening cysteine and the closing phenylalanine or tryptophan. Fields, in order: D gene, clone size, V gene, J gene, CDR3 protein, CDR3 DNA. A D gene is named only where the DNA matches it firmly. For some rows the clone size is stated as once, few or many, or as a class when expanded; others skip it.

>NA|many|TRBV27|TRBJ2-7
CASSRTGYSYEQYF
TGTGCCAGCAGTCGCACAGGTTACTCCTACGAGCAGTACTTC
>TRBD2|few|TRBV4-2|TRBJ2-1
CAGSGLAGDEQFF
TGTGCCGGCAGCGGACTAGCGGGAGATGAGCAGTTCTTC
>NA|NA|TRBV10-3|TRBJ1-1
CAISESDGTGAFF
TGTGCCATCAGTGAGTCTGATGGGACTGGAGCTTTCTTT
>NA|many|TRBV12-3/TRBV12-4|TRBJ2-3
CASSLDRQGTQYF
TGTGCCAGCAGTTTGGACCGCCAGGGTACGCAGTATTTT
>NA|NA|TRBV29-1|TRBJ2-1
CSVGGRGGSSYNEQFF
TGCAGCGTTGGAGGCAGGGGCGGTTCCTCCTACAATGAGCAGTTCTTC
>NA|many|TRBV27|TRBJ1-1
CASSLSRNTEAFF
TGTGCCAGCAGTTTATCGCGGAACACTGAAGCTTTCTTT
>NA|NA|TRBV11-1|TRBJ2-1
CASSAGGGIFYNEQFF
TGTGCCAGCAGCGCCGGAGGGGGTATTTTCTACAATGAGCAGTTCTTC
>NA|NA|TRBV29-1|TRBJ1-3
CSARHGIGNTIYF
TGCAGCGCACGCCACGGTATCGGAAACACCATATATTTT
>TRBD2|many|TRBV12-3/TRBV12-4|TRBJ2-1
CASSTTSGPYNEQFF
TGTGCCAGCAGTACGACTAGCGGGCCTTACAATGAGCAGTTCTTC
>NA|many|TRBV11-2|TRBJ2-3
CASSLRRITDTQYF
TGTGCCAGCAGCTTAAGACGGATCACAGATACGCAGTATTTT
>NA|many|TRBV12-3/TRBV12-4|TRBJ1-1
CASTPPGNLNTEAFF
TGTGCCAGCACCCCCCCAGGGAACCTGAACACTGAAGCTTTCTTT
>NA|many|TRBV27|TRBJ2-3
CASSFVGYTDTQYF
TGTGCCAGCAGTTTTGTCGGGTACACAGATACGCAGTATTTT
>TRBD1|NA|TRBV11-1|TRBJ1-3
CASSLAKGAPHTIYF
TGTGCCAGCAGCTTAGCGAAGGGGGCTCCCCACACCATATATTTT
>NA|many|TRBV11-2|TRBJ1-3
CASSADAYSGNTIYF
TGTGCCAGCAGCGCTGACGCTTACTCTGGAAACACCATATATTTT
>TRBD2|many|TRBV2|TRBJ2-1
CASVRTSRANEQFF
TGTGCCAGCGTTAGGACTAGCAGGGCCAATGAGCAGTTCTTC
>NA|many|TRBV6-2/TRBV6-3|TRBJ2-7
CASSWTGTYEQYF
TGTGCCAGCAGCTGGACTGGTACCTACGAGCAGTACTTC
>TRBD2|many|TRBV27|TRBJ2-1
CASSLTTSGYNEQFF
TGTGCCAGCAGTTTAACGACTAGCGGATACAATGAGCAGTTCTTC
>NA|many|TRBV19|TRBJ2-3
CASSIDRITDTQYF
TGTGCCAGTAGTATCGACAGGATCACAGATACGCAGTATTTT
>TRBD2|many|TRBV11-2|TRBJ2-5
CASSYLLAGQETQYF
TGTGCCAGCAGTTATTTACTAGCGGGCCAAGAGACCCAGTACTTC
>NA|NA|TRBV19|TRBJ2-7
CASGLYYEQYF
TGTGCCAGTGGACTATACTACGAGCAGTACTTC
>NA|many|TRBV7-6|TRBJ1-3
CASSPTGFSGNTIYF
TGTGCCAGCAGTCCTACAGGGTTCTCTGGAAACACCATATATTTT
>NA|many|TRBV2|TRBJ1-5
CASSEALTGNQPQHF
TGTGCCAGCAGTGAAGCGCTAACTGGCAATCAGCCCCAGCATTTT
>NA|NA|TRBV12-3/TRBV12-4|TRBJ2-3
CASSLARQLWGTDTQYF
TGTGCCAGCAGTTTAGCGCGGCAACTTTGGGGCACAGATACGCAGTATTTT
>NA|many|TRBV11-2|TRBJ1-6
CASSLVRRWDSPLHF
TGTGCCAGCAGCTTAGTTCGACGGTGGGATTCACCCCTCCACTTT
>TRBD2|many|TRBV4-2|TRBJ2-3
CASSPSVTSKLGDTQYF
TGTGCCAGCAGCCCGTCGGTGACTAGCAAATTGGGGGATACGCAGTATTTT
>TRBD2|NA|TRBV4-1|TRBJ2-7
CASSQRLADSYEQYF
TGCGCCAGCAGCCAACGACTAGCGGACTCCTACGAGCAGTACTTC
>NA|NA|TRBV25-1|TRBJ2-5
CASSEHDRGAGETQYF
TGTGCCAGCAGTGAACACGATAGGGGGGCTGGAGAGACCCAGTACTTC
>TRBD1|many|TRBV6-2/TRBV6-3|TRBJ1-2
CASSRTTGSGYTF
TGTGCCAGCAGCCGAACGACAGGGTCTGGCTACACCTTC
>NA|many|TRBV11-1|TRBJ2-3
CASSFWISGPTDTQYF
TGTGCCAGCAGCTTTTGGATCTCAGGGCCCACAGATACGCAGTATTTT
>TRBD2|NA|TRBV19|TRBJ2-2
CASKKRGNTGELFF
TGTGCCAGTAAAAAGCGGGGGAACACCGGGGAGCTGTTTTTT
>NA|many|TRBV10-3|TRBJ2-5
CAISESGKETQYF
TGTGCCATCAGTGAGTCAGGGAAAGAGACCCAGTACTTC
>NA|many|TRBV12-3/TRBV12-4|TRBJ1-6
CASKPLMGLASPLHF
TGTGCCAGCAAACCCTTAATGGGCCTGGCTTCACCCCTCCACTTT
>TRBD2|NA|TRBV10-3|TRBJ2-7
CAISEGTSGPEQYF
TGTGCCATCAGTGAGGGGACTAGCGGGCCGGAGCAGTACTTC
>TRBD2|medium-sized|TRBV4-3|TRBJ2-3
CASSFGTITDTQYF
TGCGCCAGCAGCTTTGGGACTATCACAGATACGCAGTATTTT
>NA|many|TRBV11-2|TRBJ1-3
CASSTGRLGGNTIYF
TGTGCCAGCAGCACAGGCCGTTTGGGAGGAAACACCATATATTTT
>TRBD1|many|TRBV19|TRBJ2-1
CASSIEGGQGVRNEQFF
TGTGCCAGTAGTATAGAGGGGGGACAGGGGGTAAGAAATGAGCAGTTCTTC
>NA|many|TRBV2|TRBJ2-3
CASSEGGAPWDTQYF
TGTGCCAGCAGTGAAGGGGGAGCCCCATGGGATACGCAGTATTTT
>TRBD2|many|TRBV20-1|TRBJ2-1
CSAPGLAGEQFF
TGCAGTGCACCGGGACTAGCGGGAGAGCAGTTCTTC
>NA|many|TRBV4-2|TRBJ1-3
CASSPLGGAGGGNTIYF
TGTGCCAGCAGCCCCCTAGGGGGGGCAGGCGGAGGAAACACCATATATTTT
>TRBD1|many|TRBV20-1|TRBJ1-2
CSAEDSRDRHYGYTF
TGCAGTGCAGAAGATAGCCGGGACAGACACTATGGCTACACCTTC
>NA|many|TRBV11-2|TRBJ2-7
CASRDTRTAEQYF
TGTGCCAGCAGGGATACTCGGACAGCCGAGCAGTACTTC
>NA|many|TRBV6-5|TRBJ2-5
CASSYVFETQYF
TGTGCCAGCAGTTATGTCTTTGAGACCCAGTACTTC
>TRBD1|many|TRBV2|TRBJ1-1
CASSEVGATGVDTEAFF
TGTGCCAGCAGTGAAGTAGGGGCGACAGGGGTTGACACTGAAGCTTTCTTT
>NA|NA|TRBV12-3/TRBV12-4|TRBJ2-1
CASSLGPGDEQFF
TGTGCCAGCAGTTTAGGGCCGGGTGATGAGCAGTTCTTC
>NA|many|TRBV30|TRBJ2-7
CAWSVVPYEQYF
TGTGCCTGGAGTGTTGTCCCCTACGAGCAGTACTTC
>NA|few|TRBV5-1|TRBJ1-6
CASRPAERTPLHF
TGCGCCAGCAGACCCGCGGAGAGAACACCCCTCCACTTT
>NA|many|TRBV4-1|TRBJ1-1
CASSHFTSEAFF
TGCGCCAGCAGCCATTTTACTTCTGAAGCTTTCTTT
>NA|many|TRBV20-1|TRBJ2-3
CSARVSQTDTQYF
TGCAGTGCTAGAGTTTCACAGACAGATACGCAGTATTTT
>NA|many|TRBV29-1|TRBJ1-1
CSVFSANTEAFF
TGCAGCGTTTTTTCAGCAAACACTGAAGCTTTCTTT
>NA|many|TRBV11-2|TRBJ1-3
CASRPGLSGNTIYF
TGTGCCAGCAGGCCCGGCCTCTCTGGAAACACCATATATTTT
>NA|many|TRBV28|TRBJ2-2
CASSLLSGATGELFF
TGTGCCAGCAGTTTACTGTCAGGAGCCACCGGGGAGCTGTTTTTT
>NA|many|TRBV25-1|TRBJ2-3
CASSDGNTDTQYF
TGTGCCAGCAGTGATGGTAACACAGATACGCAGTATTTT
>NA|few|TRBV10-2|TRBJ1-5
CATGAGDNQPQHF
TGCGCCACAGGGGCGGGGGACAATCAGCCCCAGCATTTT
>NA|many|TRBV6-1|TRBJ1-1
CASSAGIEVATEAFF
TGTGCCAGCAGTGCAGGGATAGAAGTGGCCACTGAAGCTTTCTTT
>TRBD2|few|TRBV4-2|TRBJ2-2
CASSRARISGRPGELFF
TGTGCCAGCAGCCGAGCGAGGATTAGCGGGAGACCCGGGGAGCTGTTTTTT
>NA|many|TRBV4-2|TRBJ1-3
CASSPASRDSGNTIYF
TGTGCCAGCAGCCCCGCGTCACGGGACTCTGGAAACACCATATATTTT
>NA|many|TRBV24-1|TRBJ2-1
CATSDSASSYNEQFF
TGTGCCACCAGTGATAGCGCTAGCTCCTACAATGAGCAGTTCTTC
>TRBD1|many|TRBV12-3/TRBV12-4|TRBJ2-1
CASSPGTGLTDEQFF
TGTGCCAGCAGTCCCGGGACAGGGTTAACGGATGAGCAGTTCTTC